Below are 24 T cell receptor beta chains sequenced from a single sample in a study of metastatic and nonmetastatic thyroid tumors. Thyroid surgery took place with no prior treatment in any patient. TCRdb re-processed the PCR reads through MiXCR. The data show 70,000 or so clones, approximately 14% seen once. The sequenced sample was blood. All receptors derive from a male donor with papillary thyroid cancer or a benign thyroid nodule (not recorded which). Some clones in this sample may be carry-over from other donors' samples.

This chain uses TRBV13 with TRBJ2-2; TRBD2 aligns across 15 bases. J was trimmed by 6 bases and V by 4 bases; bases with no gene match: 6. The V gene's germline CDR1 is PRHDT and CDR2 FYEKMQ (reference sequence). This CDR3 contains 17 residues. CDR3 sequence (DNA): TGTGCCAGCAGCTCCGGCTGGACTAGCGGGAGGGCCGGGGAGCTGTTTTTT. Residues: CASSSGWTSGRAGELFF.

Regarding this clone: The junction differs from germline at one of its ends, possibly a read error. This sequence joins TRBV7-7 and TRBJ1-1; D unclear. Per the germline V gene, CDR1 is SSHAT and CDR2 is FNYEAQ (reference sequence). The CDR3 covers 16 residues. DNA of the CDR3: TGTGCTAGCAGTCTAGCCGTTACTAGCGGGAGAAATGAAGCTTTCTTT. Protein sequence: CASSLAVTSGRNEAFF.

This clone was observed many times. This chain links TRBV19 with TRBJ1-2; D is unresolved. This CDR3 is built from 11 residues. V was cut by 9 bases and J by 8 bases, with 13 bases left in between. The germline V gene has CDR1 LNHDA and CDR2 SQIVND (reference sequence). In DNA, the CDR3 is TGTGCCAGCCGCTTCCTCAACGGCTACACCTTC. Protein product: CASRFLNGYTF. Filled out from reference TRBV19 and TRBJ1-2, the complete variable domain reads DGGITQSPKYLFRKEGQNVTLSCEQNLNHDAMYWYRQDPGQGLRLIYYSQIVNDFQKGDIAEGYSVSREKKESFPLTVTSAQKNPTAFYLCASRFLNGYTFGSGTRLTVV.

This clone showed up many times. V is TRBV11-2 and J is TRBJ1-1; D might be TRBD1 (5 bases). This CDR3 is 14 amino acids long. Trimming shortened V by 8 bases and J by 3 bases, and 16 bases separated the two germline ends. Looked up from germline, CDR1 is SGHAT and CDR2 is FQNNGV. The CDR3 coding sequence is TGTGCCAGCGGTCCCCAGGGCTTCGACACTGAAGCTTTCTTT. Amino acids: CASGPQGFDTEAFF.

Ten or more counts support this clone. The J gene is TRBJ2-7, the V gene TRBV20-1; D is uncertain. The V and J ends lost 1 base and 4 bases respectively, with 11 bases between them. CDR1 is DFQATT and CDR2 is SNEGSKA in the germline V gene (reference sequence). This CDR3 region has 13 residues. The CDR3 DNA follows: TGCAGTGCTAGAGGTCGGACGTTATACGAGCAGTACGTC. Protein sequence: CSARGRTLYEQYV.

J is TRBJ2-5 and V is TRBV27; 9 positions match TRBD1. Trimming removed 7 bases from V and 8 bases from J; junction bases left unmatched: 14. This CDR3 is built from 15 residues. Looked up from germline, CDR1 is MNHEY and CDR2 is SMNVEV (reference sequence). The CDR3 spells CASIHYGTGSDTQYF. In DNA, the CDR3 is TGTGCCAGCATCCACTATGGGACAGGGTCAGATACCCAGTACTTC.

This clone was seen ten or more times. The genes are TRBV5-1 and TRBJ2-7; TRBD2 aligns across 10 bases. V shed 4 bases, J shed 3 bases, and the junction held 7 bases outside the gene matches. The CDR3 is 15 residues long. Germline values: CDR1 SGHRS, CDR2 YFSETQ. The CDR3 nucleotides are TGCGCCAGCAGCCCCACTAGCGGGAAACGCTACGAGCAGTACTTC. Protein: CASSPTSGKRYEQYF.

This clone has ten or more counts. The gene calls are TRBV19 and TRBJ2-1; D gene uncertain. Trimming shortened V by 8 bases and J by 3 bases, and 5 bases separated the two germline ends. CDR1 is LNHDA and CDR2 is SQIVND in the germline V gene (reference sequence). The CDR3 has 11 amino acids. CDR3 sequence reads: CASGHYNEQFF. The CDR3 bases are TGTGCCAGTGGCCACTACAATGAGCAGTTCTTC.

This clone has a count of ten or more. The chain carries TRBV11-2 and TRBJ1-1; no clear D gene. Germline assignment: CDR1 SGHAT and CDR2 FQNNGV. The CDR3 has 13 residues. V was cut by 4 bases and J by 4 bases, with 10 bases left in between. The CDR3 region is CASSSPRVTEAFF. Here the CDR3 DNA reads TGTGCCAGCAGCTCCCCCCGGGTCACTGAAGCTTTCTTT.

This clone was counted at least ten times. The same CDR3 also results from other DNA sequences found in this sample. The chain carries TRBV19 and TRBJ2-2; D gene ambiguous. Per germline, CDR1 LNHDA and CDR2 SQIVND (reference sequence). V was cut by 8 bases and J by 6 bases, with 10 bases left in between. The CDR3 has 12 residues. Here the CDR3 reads CASGLYSGELFF. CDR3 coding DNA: TGTGCCAGTGGGCTGTATTCCGGGGAGCTGTTTTTT.

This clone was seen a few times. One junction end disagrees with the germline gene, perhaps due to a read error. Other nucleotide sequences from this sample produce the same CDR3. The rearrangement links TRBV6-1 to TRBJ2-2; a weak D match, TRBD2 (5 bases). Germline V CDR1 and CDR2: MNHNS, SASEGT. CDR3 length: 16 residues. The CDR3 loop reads CASSPRGIANTGELFF. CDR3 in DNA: TGTGCCAGCAGCCCTCGGGGTATCGCTAACACCGGGGAGCTTTTTTTT.

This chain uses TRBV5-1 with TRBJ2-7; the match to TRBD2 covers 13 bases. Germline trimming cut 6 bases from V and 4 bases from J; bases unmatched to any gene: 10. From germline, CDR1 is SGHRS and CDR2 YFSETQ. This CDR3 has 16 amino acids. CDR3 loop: CASIFTRLAGGYEQYF. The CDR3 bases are TGCGCCAGCATTTTCACCCGACTAGCGGGAGGATACGAGCAGTACTTC.

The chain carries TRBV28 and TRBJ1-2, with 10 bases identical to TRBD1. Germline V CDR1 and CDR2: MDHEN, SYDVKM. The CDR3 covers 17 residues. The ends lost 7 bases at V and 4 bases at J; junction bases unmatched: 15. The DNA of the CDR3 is TGTGCCAGCACCCCTTACCCGCCCGGGACAGGGGCCTATGGCTACACCTTC. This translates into CASTPYPPGTGAYGYTF.

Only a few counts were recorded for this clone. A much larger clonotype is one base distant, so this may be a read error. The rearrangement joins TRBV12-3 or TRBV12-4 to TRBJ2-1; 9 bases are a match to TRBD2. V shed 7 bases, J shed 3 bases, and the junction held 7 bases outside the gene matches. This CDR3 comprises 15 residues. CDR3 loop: CASMPLAGVYNEQFF. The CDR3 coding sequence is TGTGCCAGCATGCCACTAGCGGGTGTCTACAATGAGCAGTTCTTC.

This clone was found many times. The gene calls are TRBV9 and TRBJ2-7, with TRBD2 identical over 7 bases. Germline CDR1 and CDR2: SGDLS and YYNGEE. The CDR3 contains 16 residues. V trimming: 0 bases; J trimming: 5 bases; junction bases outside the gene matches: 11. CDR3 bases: TGTGCCAGCAGCGTAGCCGCCGGACTAGATGTCCACGAGCAGTACTTC. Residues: CASSVAAGLDVHEQYF.

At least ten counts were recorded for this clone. In nucleotides, the CDR3 is TGTGCCAGCAGTTACTCGATAGGGGGCTACGAGCAGTACTTC. Its protein is CASSYSIGGYEQYF. The V and J genes are TRBV6-5 and TRBJ2-7, with TRBD1 as a possible D gene (6 bases). Between the trimmed V and J ends, which lost 0 bases and 3 bases, there was a span of 9 bases. The CDR3 consists of 14 residues. From germline, CDR1 is MNHEY and CDR2 SVGAGI.

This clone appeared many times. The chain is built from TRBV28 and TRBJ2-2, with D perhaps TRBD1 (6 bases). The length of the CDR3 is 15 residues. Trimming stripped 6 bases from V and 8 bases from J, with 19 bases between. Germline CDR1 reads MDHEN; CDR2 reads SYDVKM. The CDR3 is CASREGGRWMGELFF. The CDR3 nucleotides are TGTGCCAGCAGAGAAGGGGGACGGTGGATGGGGGAGCTGTTTTTT.

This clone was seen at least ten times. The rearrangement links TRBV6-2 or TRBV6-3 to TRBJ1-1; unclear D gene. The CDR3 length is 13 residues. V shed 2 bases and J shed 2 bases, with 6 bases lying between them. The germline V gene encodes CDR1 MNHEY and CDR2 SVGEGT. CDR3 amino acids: CASSYPLNTEAFF. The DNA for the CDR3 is TGTGCCAGCAGTTACCCCCTAAACACTGAAGCTTTCTTT.

DNA of the CDR3: TGTGCCAGCAGTTCAACGGGAGCCTGGACGGGGGACACTGAAGCTTTCTTT. Translated: CASSSTGAWTGDTEAFF. The V gene is TRBV12-3 or TRBV12-4, the J gene TRBJ1-1; a weak D match, TRBD1 (5 bases). The CDR3 sequence is 17 residues long. V lost 4 bases, J lost 3 bases, and 21 bases lay in between.

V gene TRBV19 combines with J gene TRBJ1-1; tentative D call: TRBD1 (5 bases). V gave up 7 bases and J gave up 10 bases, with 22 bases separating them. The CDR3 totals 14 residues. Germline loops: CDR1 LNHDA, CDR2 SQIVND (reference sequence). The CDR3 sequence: CASNHLGGGRRAFF. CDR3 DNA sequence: TGTGCCAGTAACCACCTCGGCGGGGGAAGACGAGCTTTCTTT.

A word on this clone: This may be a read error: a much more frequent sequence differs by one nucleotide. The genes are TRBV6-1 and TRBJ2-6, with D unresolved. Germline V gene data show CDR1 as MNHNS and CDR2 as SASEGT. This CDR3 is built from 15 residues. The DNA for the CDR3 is TGTGCCAGCAGTGAATCCAACTCTGGTGCCAACGTCCCGACTTTC. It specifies CASSESNSGANVPTF.

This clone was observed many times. CDR3 DNA: TGTGCCAGCAGTGAAGGGAGGGACACCGGGGAGCTGTTTTTT. Encoded protein: CASSEGRDTGELFF. This chain links TRBV2 with TRBJ2-2, with a weak D call TRBD2 (6 bases). From germline, CDR1 is SNHLY and CDR2 FYNNEI. The CDR3 spans 14 residues. V lost 1 base and J 3 bases, leaving 6 bases between the germline ends.

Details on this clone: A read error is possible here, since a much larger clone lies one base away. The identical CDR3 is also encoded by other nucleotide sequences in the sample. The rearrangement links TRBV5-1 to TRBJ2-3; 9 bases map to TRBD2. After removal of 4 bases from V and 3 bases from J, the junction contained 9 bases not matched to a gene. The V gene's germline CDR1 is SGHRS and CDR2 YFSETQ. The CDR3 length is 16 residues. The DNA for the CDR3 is TGCGCCAGCAGCGTAGGGACTAGCAGGGGTACAGATACGCAGTATTTT. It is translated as CASSVGTSRGTDTQYF.

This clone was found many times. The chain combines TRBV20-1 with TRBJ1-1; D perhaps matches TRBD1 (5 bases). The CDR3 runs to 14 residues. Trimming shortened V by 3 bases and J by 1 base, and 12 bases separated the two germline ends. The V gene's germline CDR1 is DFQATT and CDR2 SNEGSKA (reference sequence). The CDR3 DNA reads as TGCAGTGCTAGGGGGACGGGAAGGAACACTGAAGCTTTCTTT. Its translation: CSARGTGRNTEAFF.